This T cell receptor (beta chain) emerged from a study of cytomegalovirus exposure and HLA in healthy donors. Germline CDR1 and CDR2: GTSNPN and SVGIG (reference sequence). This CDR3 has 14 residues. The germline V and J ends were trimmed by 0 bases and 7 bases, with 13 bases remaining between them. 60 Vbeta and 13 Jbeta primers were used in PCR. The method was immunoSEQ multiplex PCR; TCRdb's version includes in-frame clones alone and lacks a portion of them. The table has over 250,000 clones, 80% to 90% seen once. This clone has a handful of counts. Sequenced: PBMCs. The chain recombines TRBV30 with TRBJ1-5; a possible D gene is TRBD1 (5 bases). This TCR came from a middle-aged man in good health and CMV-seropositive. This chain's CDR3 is CAWSVLRGGQPQHF. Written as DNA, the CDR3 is TGTGCCTGGAGTGTACTTAGGGGTGGACAGCCCCAGCATTTT.